The 22 T cell receptor beta chains presented below share a single source sample, sequenced in a study of cytomegalovirus exposure and HLA in healthy donors. Researchers ran the PCR with 60 Vbeta and 13 Jbeta primers. Profiled with immunoSEQ multiplex PCR; TCRdb holds only in-frame clones, not every one. This table holds approximately 79,000 clones, 74% found once. The material sequenced was PBMCs. Source of these receptors: a man in his forties in good health and CMV-seropositive.

This sequence joins TRBV2 and TRBJ2-3; D is uncertain. CDR3 size: 13 residues. V was pared by 2 bases and J by 4 bases, with 7 bases between. The germline gives CDR1 SNHLY, CDR2 FYNNEI. CDR3 coding DNA: TGTGCCAGCAGTGAATATATCGCAGATACGCAGTATTTT. This translates into CASSEYIADTQYF.

In its sample, this clone was seen once. This rearrangement joins TRBV6-1 to TRBJ2-7, with TRBD1 matching 8 bases. This CDR3 contains 14 residues. Germline loops: CDR1 MNHNS, CDR2 SASEGT. The trim removed 6 bases at V and 2 bases at J, leaving 6 bases unmatched. The CDR3 loop reads CASSRTGRTYEQYF. As DNA, the CDR3 is TGTGCCAGCAGCCGGACAGGGAGGACCTACGAGCAGTACTTC.

The rearrangement links TRBV2 to TRBJ1-1, with 7 bases lining up with TRBD1. Trimming removed 6 bases from V and 1 base from J; junction bases left unmatched: 2. Germline V lookup: CDR1 SNHLY, CDR2 FYNNEI. The CDR3 runs to 13 residues. CDR3 sequence: CASSGDRNTEAFF. The CDR3 bases are TGTGCCAGCAGCGGGGACAGGAACACTGAAGCTTTCTTT.

The CDR3 bases are TGTGCCAGTCTAGCGGGAGCAAGGGGTAATGACAATGAGCAGTTCTTC. It translates to CASLAGARGNDNEQFF. The V and J genes are TRBV28 and TRBJ2-1; 10 positions match TRBD2. The trim removed 9 bases at V and 5 bases at J, leaving 13 bases unmatched. The CDR3 spans 16 residues. Germline CDR1 MDHEN, CDR2 SYDVKM.

The chain has TRBV5-1 and TRBJ2-1, with 8 bases lining up with TRBD2. CDR1 and CDR2 (germline): SGHRS, YFSETQ. J was trimmed by 10 bases and V by 0 bases; bases with no gene match: 3. The CDR3 spans 13 residues. CDR3 DNA sequence: TGCGCCAGCAGCTTGGTAATAGCGGGAGAGCAGTTCTTC. It codes for CASSLVIAGEQFF.

The CDR3 spells CATSRGTGTGGRETQYF. The CDR3 DNA is TGTGCCACCAGCAGGGGAACCGGGACAGGGGGCAGAGAGACCCAGTACTTC. The chain has TRBV15 and TRBJ2-5; 12 bases are shared with TRBD1. J gave up 4 bases and V 3 bases, and 9 bases lay outside the gene matches. Germline lookup yields CDR1 LNHNV and CDR2 YYDKDF (reference sequence). The CDR3 has 17 amino acids.

This chain joins TRBV19 and TRBJ1-1, with a tentative D call TRBD1 (5 bases). V dropped 2 bases and J dropped 1 base, with 8 bases sitting between them. Looked up from germline, CDR1 is LNHDA and CDR2 is SQIVND (reference sequence). The length of the CDR3 is 14 residues. Here the CDR3 reads CASSIRDRNTEAFF. The CDR3 DNA reads as TGTGCCAGTAGTATAAGAGACAGGAACACTGAAGCTTTCTTT.

The V and J genes are TRBV25-1 and TRBJ2-3, with a tentative D call TRBD2 (6 bases). Germline V gene lookup returns CDR1 MGHDK and CDR2 SYGVNS. The CDR3 is 14 amino acids. Trimming shortened V by 5 bases and J by 6 bases, and 15 bases separated the two germline ends. The CDR3 spells CASSSGEGGDTQYF. The CDR3 DNA reads as TGTGCCAGCAGTTCGGGAGAAGGTGGGGATACGCAGTATTTT.

The rearrangement links TRBV11-2 to TRBJ1-2; no reliable D call. Per the germline V gene, CDR1 is SGHAT and CDR2 is FQNNGV. The CDR3 runs to 14 residues. Trimming cost V 1 base and J 4 bases, with 10 bases left between them. The CDR3 nucleotides read TGTGCCAGCAGCTTAGGGGCGAAGACCTATGGCTACACCTTC. Encoded protein: CASSLGAKTYGYTF.

This clone was counted only a few times. CDR3 residues: CASTSGQGVQETQYF. The CDR3, as DNA: TGTGCCAGCACCTCGGGACAGGGGGTCCAAGAGACCCAGTACTTC. The V and J genes are TRBV7-9 and TRBJ2-5; 11 bases align to TRBD1. The trim removed 7 bases at V and 1 base at J, leaving 5 bases unmatched. The length of the CDR3 is 15 residues. Germline lookup yields CDR1 SEHNR and CDR2 FQNEAQ (reference sequence). The full variable domain, completed using reference TRBV7-9 and TRBJ2-5, is DTGVSQNPRHKITKRGQNVTFRCDPISEHNRLYWYRQTLGQGPEFLTYFQNEAQLEKSRLLSDRFSAERPKGSFSTLEIQRTEQGDSAMYLCASTSGQGVQETQYFGPGTRLLVL.

This clone was seen only once. The V gene is TRBV21-1, the J gene TRBJ2-2; the table gives TRBD1 as D, unverified against the DNA. TRBV21-1 constitutes a pseudogene. There are 18 residues in the CDR3. The CDR3 sequence: CASHPGQGPFANTGELFF. DNA for the CDR3: TGTGCCAGTCACCCGGGACAGGGTCCGTTCGCGAACACCGGGGAGCTGTTTTTT.

The chain employs TRBV30 and TRBJ2-3, with a weak D call TRBD1 (5 bases). V was shortened by 3 bases and J by 5 bases, with 12 bases between the two germline ends. The CDR3 loop spans 13 amino acids. Germline CDR1 and CDR2: GTSNPN and SVGIG (reference sequence). The chain's CDR3 is CAWRTTGIDTQYF. In DNA form, the CDR3 reads TGTGCCTGGAGAACTACAGGTATAGATACGCAGTATTTT.

This sequence joins TRBV2 and TRBJ1-2; the match to TRBD1 covers 9 bases. Unmatched junction bases numbered 3, after V lost 6 bases and J lost 1 base. The CDR3 loop spans 14 amino acids. Germline V gives CDR1 SNHLY, CDR2 FYNNEI. The CDR3 sequence: CASRDRGYNYGYTF. In DNA, the CDR3 is TGTGCCAGCAGGGACAGGGGCTATAACTATGGCTACACCTTC.

This chain joins TRBV25-1 and TRBJ1-5; D gene uncertain. The V and J ends lost 8 bases and 0 bases respectively, with 11 bases between them. The CDR3 has 14 residues. The germline CDR1 and CDR2 sequences are MGHDK and SYGVNS. The CDR3, as DNA: TGTGCCAGCGGAGTAGCTTATAGCAATCAGCCCCAGCATTTT. Translating gives CASGVAYSNQPQHF. The complete variable domain, with remaining parts taken from reference TRBV25-1 and TRBJ1-5, reads EADIYQTPRYLVIGTGKKITLECSQTMGHDKMYWYQQDPGMELHLIHYSYGVNSTEKGDLSSESTVSRIRTEHFPLTLESARPSHTSQYLCASGVAYSNQPQHFGDGTRLSIL.

The DNA of the CDR3 is TGTGCCTGGATACGGGGGGCGTCAGTATCTGGAAACACCATATATTTT. As protein: CAWIRGASVSGNTIYF. The gene calls are TRBV30 and TRBJ1-3; D might be TRBD1 (6 bases). In germline, CDR1 is GTSNPN, CDR2 SVGIG (reference sequence). V dropped 4 bases and J dropped 1 base, with 17 bases sitting between them. The CDR3 length is 16 residues.

This clone was observed a handful of times. V usage is TRBV9 and J usage is TRBJ2-7, with D tentatively TRBD2 (6 bases). In germline, CDR1 is SGDLS, CDR2 YYNGEE. With 0 bases removed from V and 5 bases from J, the gap between germline ends came to 15 bases. This CDR3 spans 15 amino acids. In nucleotides, the CDR3 is TGTGCCAGCAGCGTAGCTCCCGGACCGGGGGACGAGCAGTACTTC. Its protein product is CASSVAPGPGDEQYF.

V is TRBV5-1 and J is TRBJ2-1; TRBD1 aligns across 8 bases. There are 16 residues in the CDR3. V shed 4 bases, J shed 5 bases, and the junction held 11 bases outside the gene matches. Germline V gene data show CDR1 as SGHRS and CDR2 as YFSETQ. The CDR3, as DNA: TGCGCCAGCAGCGTCGATGGACAGGGTTGGAACAATGAGCAGTTCTTC. Encoded protein: CASSVDGQGWNNEQFF.

This clone was seen only a few times. The gene calls are TRBV2 and TRBJ2-7; 8 bases fit TRBD1. The CDR3 contains 15 residues. The germline gives CDR1 SNHLY, CDR2 FYNNEI. V was pared by 7 bases and J by 2 bases, with 10 bases of the junction left unmatched. Here the CDR3 DNA reads TGTGCCAGCACTCCCCCGGGACAGGTTACCTACGAGCAGTACTTC. Its protein is CASTPPGQVTYEQYF.

The chain couples TRBV6-5 to TRBJ2-7, with 9 bases aligning to TRBD1. The V and J ends lost 5 bases and 4 bases, in that order; junction bases with no gene match: 9. The CDR3 spans 15 residues. Germline V lookup: CDR1 MNHEY, CDR2 SVGAGI. The CDR3 region is CASSSQTGGIYEQYF. CDR3 nucleotides: TGTGCCAGCAGTAGCCAAACAGGGGGCATATACGAGCAGTACTTC.

The V call is TRBV9, the J call TRBJ2-3; possible D gene TRBD2, 5 bases. This CDR3 spans 14 amino acids. The germline gives CDR1 SGDLS, CDR2 YYNGEE. The germline V and J ends were trimmed by 0 bases and 7 bases, with 12 bases remaining between them. CDR3 protein: CASSVATGSHTQYF. CDR3 nucleotide sequence: TGTGCCAGCAGCGTAGCAACGGGATCCCATACGCAGTATTTT.

The J gene is TRBJ2-7, the V gene TRBV6-6; 7 positions match TRBD1. This CDR3 is built from 13 residues. Germline V gene data show CDR1 as MNHNY and CDR2 as SVGAGI (reference sequence). Trimming took 7 bases from V and 5 from J; bases not matched to a gene: 8. The DNA for the CDR3 is TGTGCCAGCACTCCACAGGGGCCCCACGAGCAGTACTTC. This gives the protein CASTPQGPHEQYF.

The chain has TRBV7-2 and TRBJ1-1; the match to TRBD1 covers 10 bases. Per germline, CDR1 SGHTA and CDR2 FQGNSA. V lost 1 base, J lost 5 bases, and 4 bases stayed unmatched. CDR3 length: 15 amino acids. The CDR3 nucleotides read TGTGCCAGCAGCTTAGTCGGACAGGGGGATACTGAAGCTTTCTTT. Protein sequence: CASSLVGQGDTEAFF. Supplemented by reference TRBV7-2 and TRBJ1-1, the full variable domain reads GAGVSQSPSNKVTEKGKDVELRCDPISGHTALYWYRQSLGQGLEFLIYFQGNSAPDKSGLPSDRFSAERTGGSVSTLTIQRTQQEDSAVYLCASSLVGQGDTEAFFGQGTRLTVV.